This entry lists 2 T cell receptor beta chains sequenced from one sample in a study of T cells in Graves' hyperthyroidism and ophthalmopathy. Researchers took RNA transcripts and amplified the TCR beta CDR3 regions from them. First-round RT-PCR targeting the TCR CDR3 was performed with the HTBI primer set. TCRdb recomputed calls from the multiplex PCR reads with MiXCR, one row per CDR3 protein. Of about 690,000 distinct CDR3 sequences listed, about 18% were seen once; the top ten hold about 16%. The source material was blood. The origin of the receptors is a man between 50 and 59 years old with Graves' hyperthyroidism.

This clonotype was observed a handful of times. The gene calls are TRBV4-1 and TRBJ2-1; D uncertain. The V and J ends lost 2 bases and 2 bases respectively, with 10 bases between them. This CDR3 spans 15 amino acids. CDR1 is MGHRA, CDR2 YSYEKL, per germline. The CDR3 reads CASSQSITTYNEQFF. The CDR3 bases are TGCGCCAGCAGCCAATCAATCACGACCTACAATGAGCAGTTCTTC.

Concerning this clonotype itself: This could be a read error, since a much larger clone is one nucleotide away. The rearrangement links TRBV11-2 to TRBJ1-1, with 8 nucleotides matching TRBD1. This CDR3 contains 15 residues. V dropped 8 bases and J dropped 8; count of bases not matched to a gene: 16. The germline V gene has CDR1 SGHAT and CDR2 FQNNGV. The CDR3 DNA is TGTGCCAGCGGCTACAGTGCGACAGGGGTCCTGGAAGCTTTCTTT. It encodes CASGYSATGVLEAFF. Combining the CDR3 with reference TRBV11-2 and TRBJ1-1 gives the whole variable domain EAGVAQSPRYKIIEKRQSVAFWCNPISGHATLYWYQQILGQGPKLLIQFQNNGVVDDSQLPKDRFSAERLKGVDSTLKIQPAKLEDSAVYLCASGYSATGVLEAFFGQGTRLTVV.